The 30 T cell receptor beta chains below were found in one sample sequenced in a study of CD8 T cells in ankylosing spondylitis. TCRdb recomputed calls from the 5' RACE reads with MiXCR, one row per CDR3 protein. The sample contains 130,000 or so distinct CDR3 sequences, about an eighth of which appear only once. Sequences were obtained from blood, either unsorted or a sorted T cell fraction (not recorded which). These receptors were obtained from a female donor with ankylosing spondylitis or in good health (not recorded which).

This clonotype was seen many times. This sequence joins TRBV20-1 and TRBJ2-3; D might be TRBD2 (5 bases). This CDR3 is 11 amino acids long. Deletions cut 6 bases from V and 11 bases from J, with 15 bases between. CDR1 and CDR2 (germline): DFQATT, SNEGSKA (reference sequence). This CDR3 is CSAELGLEQYF. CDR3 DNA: TGCAGTGCGGAACTAGGTTTGGAGCAGTATTTT.

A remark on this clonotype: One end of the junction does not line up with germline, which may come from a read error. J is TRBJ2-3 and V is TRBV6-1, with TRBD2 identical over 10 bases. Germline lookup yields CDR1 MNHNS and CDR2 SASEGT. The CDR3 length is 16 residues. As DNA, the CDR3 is TGTGCGAGCAGATCATACCTAGCGGGAGAGCGGAATACGCAGTATTTT. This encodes CASRSYLAGERNTQYF.

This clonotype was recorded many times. The CDR3 here is CASSIVLSSYNEQFF. As DNA, the CDR3 is TGTGCCAGTAGTATAGTACTCAGCTCCTACAATGAGCAGTTCTTC. The rearrangement uses TRBV19 and TRBJ2-1; D gene unclear. This CDR3 has 15 amino acids. The V gene's germline CDR1 is LNHDA and CDR2 SQIVND (reference sequence). The ends were cut back, 1 base at V and 0 bases at J, with 7 bases in the middle.

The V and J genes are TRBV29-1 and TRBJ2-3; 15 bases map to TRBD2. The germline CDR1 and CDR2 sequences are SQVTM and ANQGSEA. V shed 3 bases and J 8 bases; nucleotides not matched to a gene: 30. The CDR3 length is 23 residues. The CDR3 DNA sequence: TGCAGCGTTGATATGGGTGAACTGTTCTTGGCGGGGACTAGCGGGAGGCGATGGGGTACGCAGTATTTT. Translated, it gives CSVDMGELFLAGTSGRRWGTQYF.

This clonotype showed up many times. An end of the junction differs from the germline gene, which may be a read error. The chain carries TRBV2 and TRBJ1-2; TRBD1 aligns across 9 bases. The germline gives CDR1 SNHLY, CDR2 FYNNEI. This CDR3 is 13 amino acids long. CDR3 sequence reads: CASNLFPGTGTNF. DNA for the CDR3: TGTGCCAGCAACCTATTTCCCGGGACAGGGACAAACTTC.

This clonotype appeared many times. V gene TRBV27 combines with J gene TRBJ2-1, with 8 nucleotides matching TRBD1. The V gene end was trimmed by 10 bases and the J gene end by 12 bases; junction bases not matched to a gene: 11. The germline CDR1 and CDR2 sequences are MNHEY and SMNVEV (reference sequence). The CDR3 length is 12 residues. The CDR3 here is CATGQGPPWQFF. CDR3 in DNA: TGTGCCACCGGACAGGGACCTCCCTGGCAGTTCTTC.

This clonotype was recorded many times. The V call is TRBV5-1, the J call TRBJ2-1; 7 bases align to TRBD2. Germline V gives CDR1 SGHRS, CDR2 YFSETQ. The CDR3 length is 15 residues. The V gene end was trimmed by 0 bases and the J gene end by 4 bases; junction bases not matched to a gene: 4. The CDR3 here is CASSLAPSGYNEQFF. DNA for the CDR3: TGCGCCAGCAGCTTGGCCCCTAGCGGATACAATGAGCAGTTCTTC.

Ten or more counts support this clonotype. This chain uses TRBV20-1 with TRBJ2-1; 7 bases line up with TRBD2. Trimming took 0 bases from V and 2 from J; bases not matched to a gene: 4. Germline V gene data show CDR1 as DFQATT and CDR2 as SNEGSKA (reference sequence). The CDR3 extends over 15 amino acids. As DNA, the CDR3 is TGCAGTGCTAGAGAACCGGGAGGACCCTACAATGAGCAGTTCTTC. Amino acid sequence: CSAREPGGPYNEQFF.

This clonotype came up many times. The CDR3 DNA reads as TGTGCCAGCAAGACAGGGGGCCAGGGAACTGAAGCTTTCTTT. Translated, it gives CASKTGGQGTEAFF. The chain carries TRBV3-1 and TRBJ1-1; 10 bases agree with TRBD1. The junction had 7 bases not matched to a gene; V was cut back by 7 bases and J by 5 bases. Germline V gene data show CDR1 as LGHDT and CDR2 as YNNKEL (reference sequence). The CDR3 contains 14 residues.

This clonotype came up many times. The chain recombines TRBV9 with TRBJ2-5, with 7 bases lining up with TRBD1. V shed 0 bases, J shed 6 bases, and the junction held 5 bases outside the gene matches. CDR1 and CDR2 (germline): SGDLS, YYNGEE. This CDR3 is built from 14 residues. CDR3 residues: CASSVAYRGQTQYF. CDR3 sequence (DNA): TGTGCCAGCAGCGTAGCTTACAGGGGACAGACCCAGTACTTC.

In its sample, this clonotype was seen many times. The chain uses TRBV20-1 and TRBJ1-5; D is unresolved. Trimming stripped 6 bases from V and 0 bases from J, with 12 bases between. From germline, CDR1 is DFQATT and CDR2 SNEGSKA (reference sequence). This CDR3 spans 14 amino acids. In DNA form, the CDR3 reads TGCAGTGCAAACCCGGACGGTAGCAATCAGCCCCAGCATTTT. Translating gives CSANPDGSNQPQHF.

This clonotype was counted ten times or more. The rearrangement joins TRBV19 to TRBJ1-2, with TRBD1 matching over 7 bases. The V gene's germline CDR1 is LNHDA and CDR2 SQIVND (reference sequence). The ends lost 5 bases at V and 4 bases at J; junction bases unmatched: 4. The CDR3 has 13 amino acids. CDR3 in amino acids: CASSLGQRYGYTF. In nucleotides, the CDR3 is TGTGCCAGTAGTTTGGGACAGCGCTATGGCTACACCTTC.

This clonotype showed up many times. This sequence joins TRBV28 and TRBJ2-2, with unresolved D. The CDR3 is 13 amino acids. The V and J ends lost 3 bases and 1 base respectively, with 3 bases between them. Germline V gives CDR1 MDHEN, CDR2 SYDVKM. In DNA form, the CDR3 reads TGTGCCAGCAGTTTCGGGAACACCGGGGAGCTGTTTTTT. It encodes CASSFGNTGELFF.

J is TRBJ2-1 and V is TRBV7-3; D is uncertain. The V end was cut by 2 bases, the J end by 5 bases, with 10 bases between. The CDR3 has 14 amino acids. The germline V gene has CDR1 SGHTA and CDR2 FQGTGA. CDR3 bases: TGTGCCAGCAGCTTACTAGGACCCAACAATGAGCAGTTCTTC. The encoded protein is CASSLLGPNNEQFF.

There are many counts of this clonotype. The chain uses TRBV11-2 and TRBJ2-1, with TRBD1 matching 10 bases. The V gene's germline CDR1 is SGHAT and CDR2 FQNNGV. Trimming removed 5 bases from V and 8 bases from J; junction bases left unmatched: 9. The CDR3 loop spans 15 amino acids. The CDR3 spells CASSKWTGGVDEQFF. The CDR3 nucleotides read TGTGCCAGCAGCAAATGGACAGGGGGTGTGGATGAGCAGTTCTTC.

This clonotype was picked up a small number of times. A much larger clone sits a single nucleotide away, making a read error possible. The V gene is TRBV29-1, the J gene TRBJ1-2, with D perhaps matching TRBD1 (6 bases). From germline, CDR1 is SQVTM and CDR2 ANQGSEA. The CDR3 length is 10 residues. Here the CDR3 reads CSVRQDGYAF. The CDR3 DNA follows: TGCAGCGTTCGACAGGATGGCTACGCCTTC. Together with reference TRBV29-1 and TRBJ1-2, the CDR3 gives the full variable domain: SAVISQKPSRDICQRGTSLTIQCQVDSQVTMMFWYRQQPGQSLTLIATANQGSEATYESGFVIDKFPISRPNLTFSTLTVSNMSPEDSSIYLCSVRQDGYAFGSGTRLTVV.

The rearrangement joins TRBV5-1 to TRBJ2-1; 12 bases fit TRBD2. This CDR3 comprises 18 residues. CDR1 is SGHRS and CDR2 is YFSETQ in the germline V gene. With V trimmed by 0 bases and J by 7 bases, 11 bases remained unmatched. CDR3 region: CASSLEPSGRGVGNEQFF. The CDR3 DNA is TGCGCCAGCAGCTTGGAGCCTAGCGGGAGGGGAGTAGGAAATGAGCAGTTCTTC. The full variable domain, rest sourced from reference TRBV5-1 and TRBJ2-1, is KAGVTQTPRYLIKTRGQQVTLSCSPISGHRSVSWYQQTPGQGLQFLFEYFSETQRNKGNFPGRFSGRQFSNSRSEMNVSTLELGDSALYLCASSLEPSGRGVGNEQFFGPGTRLTVL.

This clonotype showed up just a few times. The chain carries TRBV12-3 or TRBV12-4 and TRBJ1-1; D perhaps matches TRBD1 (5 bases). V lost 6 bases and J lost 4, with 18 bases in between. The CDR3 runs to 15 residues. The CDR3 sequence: CASRQDWGRGTEAFF. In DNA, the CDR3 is TGTGCCAGCAGACAGGACTGGGGTAGGGGCACTGAAGCTTTCTTT.

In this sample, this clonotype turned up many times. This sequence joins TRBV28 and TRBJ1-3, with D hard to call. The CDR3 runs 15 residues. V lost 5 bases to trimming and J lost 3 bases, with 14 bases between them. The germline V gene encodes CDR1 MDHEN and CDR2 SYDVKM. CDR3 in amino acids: CASSPGLGGGNTIYF. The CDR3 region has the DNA TGTGCCAGCAGTCCCGGCCTCGGAGGTGGAAACACCATATATTTT.

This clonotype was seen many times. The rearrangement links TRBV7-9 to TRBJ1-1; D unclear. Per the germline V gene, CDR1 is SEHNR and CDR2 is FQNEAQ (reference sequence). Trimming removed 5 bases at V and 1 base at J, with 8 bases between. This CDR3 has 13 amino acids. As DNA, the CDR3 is TGTGCCAGCAGCCCCTACAAGAACACTGAAGCTTTCTTT. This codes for CASSPYKNTEAFF.

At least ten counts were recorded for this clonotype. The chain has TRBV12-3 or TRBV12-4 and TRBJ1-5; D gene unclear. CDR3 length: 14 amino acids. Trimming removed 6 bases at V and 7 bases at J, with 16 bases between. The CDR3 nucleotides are TGTGCCAGCAGGCCCTCCCGGGCAAGCCAGCCCCAGCATTTT. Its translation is CASRPSRASQPQHF.

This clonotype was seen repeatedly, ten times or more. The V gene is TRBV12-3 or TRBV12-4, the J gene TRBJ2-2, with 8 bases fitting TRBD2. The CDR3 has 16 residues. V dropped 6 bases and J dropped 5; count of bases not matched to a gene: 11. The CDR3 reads CASSPRGGARTGELFF. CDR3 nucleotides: TGTGCCAGCAGCCCCCGGGGGGGGGCGCGAACCGGGGAGCTGTTTTTT.

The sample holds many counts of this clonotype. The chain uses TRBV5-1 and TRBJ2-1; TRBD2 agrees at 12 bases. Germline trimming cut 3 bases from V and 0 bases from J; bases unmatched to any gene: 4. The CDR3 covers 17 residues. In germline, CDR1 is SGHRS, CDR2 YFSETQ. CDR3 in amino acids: CASSWTTSGSSYNEQFF. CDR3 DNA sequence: TGCGCCAGCAGCTGGACGACTAGCGGGAGCTCCTACAATGAGCAGTTCTTC.

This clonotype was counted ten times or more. The CDR3 coding sequence is TGTGCCAGCAGTTACCCGAGGGGACTAGCGGACACCGGGGAGCTGTTTTTT. Encoded protein: CASSYPRGLADTGELFF. The chain links TRBV6-5 to TRBJ2-2, with TRBD2 matching 11 bases. The CDR3 is 17 residues long. Trimming took 2 bases from V and 3 from J; bases not matched to a gene: 5. From germline, CDR1 is MNHEY and CDR2 SVGAGI.

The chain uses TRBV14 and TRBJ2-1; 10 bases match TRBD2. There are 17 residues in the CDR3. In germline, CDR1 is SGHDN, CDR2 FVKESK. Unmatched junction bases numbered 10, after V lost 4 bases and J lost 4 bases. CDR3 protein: CASSREKLAGPYNEQFF. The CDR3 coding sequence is TGTGCCAGCAGCCGGGAGAAACTAGCGGGGCCTTACAATGAGCAGTTCTTC.

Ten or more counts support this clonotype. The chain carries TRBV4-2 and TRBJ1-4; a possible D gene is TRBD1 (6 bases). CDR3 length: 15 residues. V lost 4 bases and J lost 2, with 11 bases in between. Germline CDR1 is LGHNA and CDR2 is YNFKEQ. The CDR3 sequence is CASSRQEGTNEKLFF. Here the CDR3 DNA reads TGTGCCAGCAGCCGACAGGAGGGGACTAATGAAAAACTGTTTTTT.

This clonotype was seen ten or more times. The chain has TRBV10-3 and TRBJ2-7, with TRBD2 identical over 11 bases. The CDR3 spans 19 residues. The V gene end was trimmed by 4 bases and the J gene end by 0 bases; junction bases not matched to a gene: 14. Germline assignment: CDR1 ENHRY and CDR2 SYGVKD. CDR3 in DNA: TGTGCCATCAGTGGCCAAGGCCAAACCGGGACTAGCGGCTCCTACGAGCAGTACTTC. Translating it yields CAISGQGQTGTSGSYEQYF.

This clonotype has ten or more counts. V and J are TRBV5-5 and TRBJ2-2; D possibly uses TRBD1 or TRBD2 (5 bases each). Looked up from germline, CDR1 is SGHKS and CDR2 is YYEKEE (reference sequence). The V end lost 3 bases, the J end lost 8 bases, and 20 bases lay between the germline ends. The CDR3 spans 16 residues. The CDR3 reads CASSYPGRSTTGELFF. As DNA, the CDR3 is TGTGCCAGCAGCTATCCGGGACGGTCGACCACAGGGGAGCTGTTTTTT.

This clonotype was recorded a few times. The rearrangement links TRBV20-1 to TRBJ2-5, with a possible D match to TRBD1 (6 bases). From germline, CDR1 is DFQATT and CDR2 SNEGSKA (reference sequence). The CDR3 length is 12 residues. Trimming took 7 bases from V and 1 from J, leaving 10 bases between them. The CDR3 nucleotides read TGCAGTGTGGGGGCCTTCCAAGAGACCCAGTACTTC. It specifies CSVGAFQETQYF.

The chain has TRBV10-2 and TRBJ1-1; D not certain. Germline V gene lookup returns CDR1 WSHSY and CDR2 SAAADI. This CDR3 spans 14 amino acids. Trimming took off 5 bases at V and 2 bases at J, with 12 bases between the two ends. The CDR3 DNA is TGCGCCAGCAGTCAACAAACTGGAAACACTGAAGCTTTCTTT. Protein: CASSQQTGNTEAFF.